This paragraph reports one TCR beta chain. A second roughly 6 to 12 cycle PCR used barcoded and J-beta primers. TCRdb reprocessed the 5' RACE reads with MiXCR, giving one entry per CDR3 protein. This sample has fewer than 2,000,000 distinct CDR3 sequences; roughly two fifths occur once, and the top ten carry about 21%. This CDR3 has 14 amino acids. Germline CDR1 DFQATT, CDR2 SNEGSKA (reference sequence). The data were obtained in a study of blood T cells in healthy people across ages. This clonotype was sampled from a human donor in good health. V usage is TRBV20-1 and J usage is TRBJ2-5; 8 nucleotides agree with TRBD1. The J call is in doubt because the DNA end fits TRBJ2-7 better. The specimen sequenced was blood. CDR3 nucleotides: TGCAGTGCTAGAGGTCTCTGGACAGGGAACGAGCAGTACTTC. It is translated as CSARGLWTGNEQYF.